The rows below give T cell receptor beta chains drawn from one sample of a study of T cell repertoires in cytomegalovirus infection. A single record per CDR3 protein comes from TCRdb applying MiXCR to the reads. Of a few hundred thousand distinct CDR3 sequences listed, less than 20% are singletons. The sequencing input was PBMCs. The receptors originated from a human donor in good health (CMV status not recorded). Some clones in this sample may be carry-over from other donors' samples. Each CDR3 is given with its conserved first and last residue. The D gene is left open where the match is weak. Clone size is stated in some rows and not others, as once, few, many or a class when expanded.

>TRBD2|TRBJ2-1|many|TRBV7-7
CASSPGLAGGPYVQFF
TGTGCCAGCAGCCCAGGACTAGCGGGAGGGCCTTACGTACAGTTCTTC
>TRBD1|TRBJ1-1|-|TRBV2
CASSSQGIATEAFF
TGTGCCAGCAGCTCACAGGGGATCGCCACTGAAGCTTTCTTT
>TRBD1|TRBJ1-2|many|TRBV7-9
CASSWGTGGNYGYTF
TGTGCCAGCAGTTGGGGGACAGGGGGAAACTATGGCTACACCTTC
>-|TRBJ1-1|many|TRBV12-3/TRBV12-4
CASSTYGGGVGTEAFF
TGTGCCAGCAGCACCTACGGGGGGGGGGTAGGAACTGAAGCTTTCTTT
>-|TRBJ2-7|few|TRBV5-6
CASSLVHYEQYF
TGTGCCAGCAGCTTGGTCCACTACGAGCAGTACTTC
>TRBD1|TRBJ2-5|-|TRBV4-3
CASSRNPRGPTTQYF
TGCGCCAGCAGCCGGAACCCGAGGGGGCCCACGACCCAGTACTTC
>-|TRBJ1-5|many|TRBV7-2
CASSLSEKVAQHF
TGTGCCAGCAGCTTATCGGAGAAAGTGGCCCAGCATTTT
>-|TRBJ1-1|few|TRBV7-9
CASLGLNTEAFF
TGTGCCAGCTTAGGATTGAACACTGAAGCTTTCTTT
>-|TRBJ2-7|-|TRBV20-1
CSARANSEQYF
TGCAGTGCTAGGGCCAATAGCGAGCAGTACTTC
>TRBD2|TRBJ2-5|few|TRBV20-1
CSARLAGQETQYF
TGCAGTGCTAGGCTAGCGGGACAAGAGACCCAGTACTTC
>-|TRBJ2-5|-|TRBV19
CASSKKLVLETQYF
TGTGCCAGTAGTAAAAAACTGGTATTAGAGACCCAGTACTTC
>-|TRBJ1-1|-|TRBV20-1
CSARAGINTEAFF
TGCAGTGCTAGAGCGGGTATTAACACTGAAGCTTTCTTT
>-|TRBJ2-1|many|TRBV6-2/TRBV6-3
CASKESARPPQFF
TGTGCCAGCAAAGAGAGCGCTCGCCCCCCCCAGTTCTTC
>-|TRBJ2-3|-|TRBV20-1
CSATGPGRRGYF
TGCAGTGCTACCGGTCCCGGGAGACGCGGGTATTTT
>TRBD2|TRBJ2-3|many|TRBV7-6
CASSTAGASGRAGTQYF
TGTGCCAGCAGCACGGCCGGAGCTAGCGGGAGGGCCGGGACGCAGTATTTT
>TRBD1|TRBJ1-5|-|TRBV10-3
CAISSDRADQPQHF
TGTGCCATCAGCTCGGACAGGGCAGACCAGCCCCAGCATTTT
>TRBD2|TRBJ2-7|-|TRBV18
CASSERLAGVSNEQYF
TGTGCCAGCTCAGAGAGACTAGCGGGAGTTTCTAACGAGCAGTACTTC
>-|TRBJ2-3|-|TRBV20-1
CSARDPTGVDTDTQYF
TGCAGTGCTAGAGATCCAACGGGGGTAGACACAGATACGCAGTATTTT
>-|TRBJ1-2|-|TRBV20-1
CSADRGTGHTF
TGCAGTGCCGACCGCGGGACGGGCCACACCTTC
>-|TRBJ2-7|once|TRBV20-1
CSARGGGPSSYEQYF
TGCAGTGCTAGAGGCGGGGGCCCCTCCTCCTACGAGCAGTACTTC
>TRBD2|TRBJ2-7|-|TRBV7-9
CASSLSLGGSTHEQYF
TGTGCCAGCAGCTTAAGTCTTGGCGGGAGTACCCACGAGCAGTACTTC
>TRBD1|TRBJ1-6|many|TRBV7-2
CASSSRTGFYNSPLHF
TGTGCCAGCAGCTCTCGGACAGGTTTTTATAATTCACCCCTCCACTTT
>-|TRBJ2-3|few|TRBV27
CASRLWGGPDTQYF
TGTGCCAGCAGGCTTTGGGGGGGCCCAGATACGCAGTATTTT
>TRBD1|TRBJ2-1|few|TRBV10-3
CAISERGGLVDEQFF
TGTGCCATCAGTGAAAGAGGGGGCCTGGTAGACGAGCAGTTCTTC
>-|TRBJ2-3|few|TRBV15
CATSRVLASRTDTQYF
TGTGCCACCAGCAGAGTGCTGGCCAGTCGCACAGATACGCAGTATTTT
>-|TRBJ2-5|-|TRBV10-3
CAIRGTRVETQYF
TGTGCCATCCGTGGGACACGCGTGGAGACCCAGTACTTC
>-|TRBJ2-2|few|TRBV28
CAGGGSGELFF
TGTGCCGGGGGGGGCTCCGGGGAGCTGTTTTTT
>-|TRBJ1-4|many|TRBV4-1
CASSQGRQARINEKLFF
TGCGCCAGCAGCCAAGGGAGACAGGCGAGGATCAATGAAAAACTGTTTTTT
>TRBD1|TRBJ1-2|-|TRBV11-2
CASSSLRDRGPYGYTF
TGTGCCAGCAGCTCCCTCCGGGACAGGGGACCCTATGGCTACACCTTC
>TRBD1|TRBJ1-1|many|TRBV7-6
CASSLTMTGIAFF
TGTGCCAGCAGCTTGACGATGACAGGGATCGCTTTCTTT
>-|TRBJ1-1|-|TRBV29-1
CSVRQETPEAFF
TGCAGCGTGCGACAGGAAACCCCTGAAGCTTTCTTT
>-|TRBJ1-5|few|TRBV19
CASSTQGQSNQPQHF
TGTGCCAGTAGTACACAGGGCCAAAGCAATCAGCCCCAGCATTTT
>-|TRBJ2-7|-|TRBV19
CASSDTYRDATYEQYF
TGTGCCAGTAGTGATACCTACAGGGACGCAACCTACGAGCAGTACTTC
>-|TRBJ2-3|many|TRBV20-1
CSASLTEDTQYF
TGCAGTGCTAGCCTGACAGAAGATACGCAGTATTTT
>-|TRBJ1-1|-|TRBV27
CASSAWPTHPLAEAFF
TGTGCCAGCAGTGCATGGCCGACCCACCCTCTGGCTGAAGCTTTCTTT
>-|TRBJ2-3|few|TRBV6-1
CASSRTTADTQYF
TGTGCCAGCAGCCGTACGACCGCAGATACGCAGTATTTT
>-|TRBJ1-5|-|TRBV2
CASSSDGDNQPQHF
TGTGCCAGCAGTAGCGACGGAGACAATCAGCCCCAGCATTTT
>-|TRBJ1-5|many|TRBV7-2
CASSSGQKQPQHF
TGTGCCAGCAGCAGCGGACAGAAACAGCCCCAGCATTTT
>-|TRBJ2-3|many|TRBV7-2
CASSSPRITDTQYF
TGTGCCAGCAGCTCCCCGAGAATCACAGATACGCAGTATTTT
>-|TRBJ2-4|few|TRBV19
CASRRGDIQYF
TGTGCCAGTCGGAGGGGGGACATTCAGTACTTC
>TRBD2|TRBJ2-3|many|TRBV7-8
CASSQTLAGGPSLTGVYTQYF
TGTGCCAGCAGCCAAACTCTAGCGGGAGGGCCTTCTCTCACCGGGGTGTATACGCAGTATTTT
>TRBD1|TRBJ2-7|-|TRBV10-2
CASRDRRYEQYF
TGCGCCAGCAGGGACAGGCGCTACGAGCAGTACTTC
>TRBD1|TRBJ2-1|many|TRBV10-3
CAIREPGTGMYEQFF
TGTGCCATCAGGGAACCCGGGACAGGGATGTATGAGCAGTTCTTC
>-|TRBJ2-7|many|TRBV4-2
CASSQVRNSLNEQYF
TGTGCCAGCAGCCAAGTGAGGAACAGTCTCAACGAGCAGTACTTC
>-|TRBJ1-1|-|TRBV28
CASQDPGEGTAEAFF
TGTGCCAGCCAAGACCCGGGAGAAGGTACAGCTGAAGCTTTCTTT